This T cell receptor beta chain stems from a study of shared clonotypes between healthy human individuals. Germline CDR1 reads SQVTM; CDR2 reads ANQGSEA. V gave up 7 bases and J gave up 1 base; unmatched junction bases: 6. The CDR3 contains 13 residues. Profiled with immunoSEQ multiplex PCR; TCRdb holds only in-frame clones, not every one. Among 1.4 million or so clones, about 98.5% were seen once, and the ten largest hold 0.36%. Negatively enriched CD4+ T cells were divided by CD45RA into naive and memory. This clonotype was obtained from a young man in good health. The specimen sequenced was naive CD4+ T cells sorted from blood. This sample's subset: CD45RA+ positively selected. This chain links TRBV29-1 with TRBJ1-1; 7 bases match TRBD1. The CDR3 reads CSAIQGKNTEAFF. CDR3 coding DNA: TGCAGCGCCATACAGGGGAAGAACACTGAAGCTTTCTTT.